The source of this T cell receptor beta chain is a study of blood T cell repertoires in COVID-19. On the study more broadly: Sites in the United States, Italy and Spain provided acute and convalescent COVID-19 samples.

Original analysis: Amplification from reference gene primers served as the basis for estimated nucleated cell counts. The table came from immunoSEQ multiplex PCR; TCRdb's copy has only in-frame clones and leaves some out. That table gives V, J and clone size, and the DNA gave D and trimming. Found here are 200,000 or so clones, around 81% of them singletons; the top ten hold 6.5% to 9%. Participant-reported clinical history was the basis for cohort assignment. Germline values: CDR1 SGDLS, CDR2 YYNGEE. The CDR3 has 18 residues. Trimming removed 0 bases from V and 0 bases from J, with 16 bases in between.

Sequenced material: PBMCs or T cells enriched from blood (not recorded which). This receptor was taken from a woman between 40 and 55 years old with acute COVID-19. The chain uses TRBV9 and TRBJ1-5, with TRBD1 as a possible D gene (5 bases). DNA of the CDR3: TGTGCCAGCAGCGTAGGCTTAGGAGGGACCGATAGCAATCAGCCCCAGCATTTT. This encodes CASSVGLGGTDSNQPQHF.